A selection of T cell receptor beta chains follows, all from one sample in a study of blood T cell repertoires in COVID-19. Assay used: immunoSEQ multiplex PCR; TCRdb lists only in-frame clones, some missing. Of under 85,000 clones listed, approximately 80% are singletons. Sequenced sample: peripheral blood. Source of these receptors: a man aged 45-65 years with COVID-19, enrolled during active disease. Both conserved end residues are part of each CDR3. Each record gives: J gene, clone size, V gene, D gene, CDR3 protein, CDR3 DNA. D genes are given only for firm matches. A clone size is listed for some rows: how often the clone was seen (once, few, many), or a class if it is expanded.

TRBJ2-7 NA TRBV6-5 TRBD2 CASTKPGLASYEQYF TGTGCCAGCACTAAACCGGGACTAGCATCGTACGAGCAGTACTTC
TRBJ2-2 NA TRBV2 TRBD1 CASSENRGTGELFF TGTGCCAGCAGTGAAAACAGGGGTACCGGGGAGCTGTTTTTT
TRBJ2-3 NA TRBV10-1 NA CASSEGVPSTDTQYF TGCGCCAGCAGTGAAGGGGTACCTAGCACAGATACGCAGTATTTT
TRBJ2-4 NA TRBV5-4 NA CASSFRVEGVDIQYF TGTGCCAGCAGCTTTCGGGTAGAGGGGGTTGACATTCAGTACTTC
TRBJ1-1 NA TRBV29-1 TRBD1 CSVDRGRNTEAFF TGCAGCGTTGATAGGGGGCGGAACACTGAAGCTTTCTTT
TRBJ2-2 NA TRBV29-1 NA CSVEDPSGRNTGELFF TGCAGCGTTGAAGATCCCTCGGGGAGGAACACCGGGGAGCTGTTTTTT
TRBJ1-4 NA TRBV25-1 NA CASSEQGRTNEKLFF TGTGCCAGCAGTGAACAGGGGCGAACTAATGAAAAACTGTTTTTT
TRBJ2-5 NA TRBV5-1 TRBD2 CASSLLGGEETQYF TGCGCCAGCAGCTTGCTGGGGGGGGAAGAGACCCAGTACTTC
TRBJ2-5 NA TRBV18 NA CASSPRTAQGETQYF TGTGCCAGCTCACCACGGACAGCTCAGGGAGAGACCCAGTACTTC
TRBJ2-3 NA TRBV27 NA CASSPSRGDTGDTQYF TGTGCCAGCAGTCCCTCCAGGGGCGATACGGGGGATACGCAGTATTTT
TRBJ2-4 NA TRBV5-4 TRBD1 CASSIQGATNIQYF TGTGCCAGCAGCATACAGGGGGCAACAAACATTCAGTACTTC
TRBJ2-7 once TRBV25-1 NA CASSARGGLGQYF TGTGCCAGCAGTGCCCGAGGCGGGCTAGGGCAGTACTTC
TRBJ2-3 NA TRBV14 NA CASSQDHRGVPSTDTQYF TGTGCCAGCAGCCAAGATCATAGGGGCGTACCTAGCACAGATACGCAGTATTTT
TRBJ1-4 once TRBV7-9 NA CASTQEATNEKLFF TGTGCCAGCACGCAGGAAGCAACTAATGAAAAACTGTTTTTT
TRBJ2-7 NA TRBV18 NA CASSPPGRSEQYF TGTGCCAGCTCACCACCGGGTAGGAGCGAGCAGTACTTC
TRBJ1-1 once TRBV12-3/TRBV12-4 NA CASSRQMNTEAFF TGTGCCAGCAGCCGACAAATGAACACTGAAGCTTTCTTT
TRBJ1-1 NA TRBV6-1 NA CASSEAGGWQAFF TGTGCCAGCAGTGAAGCAGGAGGGTGGCAAGCTTTCTTT
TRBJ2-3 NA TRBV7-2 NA CASSAGAEDTQYF TGTGCCAGCAGCGCGGGGGCCGAGGATACGCAGTATTTT